Following are 5 T cell receptor beta chains from one sample sequenced in a study of control samples from healthy donors and cancer patients. Sequencing was performed with immunoSEQ multiplex PCR; in TCRdb, only in-frame clones are kept and a portion is missing. The sample yields some 150,000 clones, 90% to 95% seen once. Sequenced sample: blood. The receptors were sampled from a middle-aged man in good health.

This clone was detected a few times. The chain recombines TRBV24-1 with TRBJ1-5; D may be TRBD1 (6 bases). CDR3 length: 14 residues. CDR1 is KGHDR and CDR2 is SFDVKD in the germline V gene. The ends were cut back, 3 bases at V and 6 bases at J, with 11 bases in the middle. Written as DNA, the CDR3 is TGTGCCACCAGTGATGTCGGGGGCAGTCAGCCCCAGCATTTT. Translating gives CATSDVGGSQPQHF.

The V call is TRBV19, the J call TRBJ1-4; no firm D call. The V end lost 3 bases, the J end lost 5 bases, and 13 bases lay between the germline ends. CDR3 size: 15 residues. CDR1 is LNHDA and CDR2 is SQIVND in the germline V gene (reference sequence). CDR3: CASSIGLNSNEKLFF. In DNA form, the CDR3 reads TGTGCCAGTAGTATTGGACTCAATTCAAATGAAAAACTGTTTTTT.

The chain carries TRBV28 and TRBJ2-2; D may be TRBD1 (6 bases). Trimming cost V 8 bases and J 3 bases, with 16 bases left between them. This CDR3 is built from 15 residues. Looked up from germline, CDR1 is MDHEN and CDR2 is SYDVKM. This CDR3 reads CASSGGGRDTGELFF. CDR3 in DNA: TGTGCCAGCTCAGGTGGGGGCAGGGACACCGGGGAGCTGTTTTTT.

On this clone: The sample contains more than one DNA sequence encoding this CDR3. V and J are TRBV28 and TRBJ2-7; D remains ambiguous. CDR3 length: 12 residues. The germline CDR1 and CDR2 sequences are MDHEN and SYDVKM. Trimming removed 6 bases at V and 1 base at J, with 7 bases between. The CDR3 coding sequence is TGTGCCAGCAGCTTAGGGTCCTACGAGCAGTACTTC. Encoded protein: CASSLGSYEQYF.

The chain combines TRBV28 with TRBJ1-2; D unclear. From germline, CDR1 is MDHEN and CDR2 SYDVKM. V lost 5 bases and J lost 7, with 11 bases in between. The CDR3 length is 12 residues. Here the CDR3 reads CASSPHEGGYTF. CDR3 DNA sequence: TGTGCCAGCAGTCCCCATGAAGGTGGCTACACCTTC.